The present T cell receptor beta chain was sequenced within a study of identical twins. Study-wide findings and caveats: The conclusions drew on cross-sectional statistical analysis instead of tracking the same donors.

TCRdb analysed the 5' RACE reads with MiXCR anew, one entry per CDR3 protein. Among hundreds of thousands of distinct CDR3 sequences, 15% to 20% were seen once, and the ten largest hold around 13%. This clonotype was observed a few times. Its target is not known. This sample also appeared in a second study, on T cells expressing NK-cell markers. That report adds: Among the eight sequenced donors, seven tested HCMV-seropositive and one tested seronegative. Several of the donors carried dominant NKG2C+ clonotypes that took up roughly 1.0-8% of their CD8+ T cells.

The sequenced material came from PBMCs. This clonotype originated in a woman aged 18-35 years in good health.

CDR3 in DNA: TGTGCCAGCAGTTACCCCCCAGAGACCCAGTACTTC. Protein: CASSYPPETQYF. J is TRBJ2-5 and V is TRBV6-2 or TRBV6-3, with no clear D. Per germline, CDR1 MNHEY and CDR2 SVGEGT. The CDR3 covers 12 residues. V shed 2 bases and J shed 4 bases, with 5 bases lying between them.